This TCR beta chain was profiled in a study of cytomegalovirus exposure and HLA in healthy donors. Study in general: The platform used for the approximately 130 validation repertoires matched that of the 500 to 850 first-cohort repertoires, a later analysis reported.

The CDR3 loop spans 19 amino acids. J was trimmed by 5 bases and V by 1 base; bases with no gene match: 14. Germline V gene data show CDR1 as SGHVS and CDR2 as FQNEAQ. Study-level results: Diagnosis of cytomegalovirus status made by the classifier reportedly showed high specificity and sensitivity. The study designated about 160 TCR beta chains cytomegalovirus-associated. That first-cohort TCR clusters tended to co-occur in the 120 or so validation repertoires was found in a later analysis.

The method was immunoSEQ multiplex PCR; TCRdb's version includes in-frame clones alone and lacks a portion of them. The sample includes fewer than 150,000 clones, approximately 88% of them seen just once. Comment on this clone: Its matching antigen is unknown.

The sequence was obtained from a man younger than 35 in good health and CMV-seronegative. The chain recombines TRBV7-8 with TRBJ2-3; 11 bases match TRBD2. Sequences were obtained from PBMCs. CDR3 in amino acids: CASSLGGVSGGAVEDTQYF. The CDR3 coding sequence is TGTGCCAGCAGCTTAGGCGGGGTTAGCGGGGGGGCAGTGGAAGATACGCAGTATTTT.